Listed here are 3 T cell receptor beta chains from one sample, sequenced in a study of shared clonotypes between healthy human individuals. Measured with immunoSEQ multiplex PCR; TCRdb has only the in-frame clones, and not every one. This sample has 450,000 to 500,000 clones, with approximately 78% found just once. Source material: PBMCs. The receptors shown here come from a woman between 40 and 50 years old in good health. Some clones in this sample may be carry-over from other donors' samples.

This rearrangement joins TRBV29-1 to TRBJ2-3; D gene unclear. Germline loops: CDR1 SQVTM, CDR2 ANQGSEA. The length of the CDR3 is 13 residues. The V gene lost 3 bases and the J gene lost 2 bases, with 9 bases spanning the gap. The CDR3 sequence is CSVERSTTDTQYF. The CDR3 DNA follows: TGCAGCGTTGAGCGGAGCACCACAGATACGCAGTATTTT.

This chain joins TRBV27 and TRBJ1-5, with D uncertain. The CDR3 covers 13 residues. In germline, CDR1 is MNHEY, CDR2 SMNVEV (reference sequence). V was cut by 5 bases and J by 1 base, with 6 bases left in between. The CDR3 DNA reads as TGTGCCAGCAGTATAGGGAGCAATCAGCCCCAGCATTTT. Residues: CASSIGSNQPQHF.

J is TRBJ2-1 and V is TRBV11-3, with D tentatively TRBD1 (7 bases). Trimming left V 4 bases short and J 0 bases short, with 13 bases between. CDR1 is SGHNT, CDR2 YENEEA, per germline. This CDR3 has 16 amino acids. The CDR3 is CASSSGGGNSYNEQFF. The DNA of the CDR3 is TGTGCCAGCAGCTCAGGGGGAGGCAACTCCTACAATGAGCAGTTCTTC. Drawing the rest from reference TRBV11-3 and TRBJ2-1, the complete variable domain is EAGVVQSPRYKIIEKKQPVAFWCNPISGHNTLYWYLQNLGQGPELLIRYENEEAVDDSQLPKDRFSAERLKGVDSTLKIQPAELGDSAVYLCASSSGGGNSYNEQFFGPGTRLTVL.